The 25 T cell receptor beta chains below come from one sample, sequenced in a study of T cell repertoires in aging, cancer and after chemotherapy. A mixed TRB-A/B primer pool amplified rearranged TRB by multiplex touch-down PCR. MiXCR, applied by TCRdb to the multiplex PCR reads, yields one record per CDR3 protein. The sample includes approximately 8,800 distinct CDR3 sequences, about 29% seen only once; the top ten take about 11%. Amplification of TCR beta used genomic DNA extracted from peripheral blood. Sequenced material: blood. All receptors derive from a human donor in good health.

The J gene is TRBJ1-2, the V gene TRBV18, with TRBD1 matching 9 bases. Unmatched junction bases numbered 3, after V lost 3 bases and J lost 4 bases. This CDR3 is built from 14 residues. In germline, CDR1 is KGHSH, CDR2 LQKENI. CDR3 sequence: CASSPGQGSYGYTF. CDR3 sequence (DNA): TGTGCCAGCTCACCGGGACAGGGTAGCTATGGCTACACCTTC.

Regarding this clonotype: Since the CDR3 does not end with the conserved phenylalanine or tryptophan, this likely comes from a read error. The DNA is omitted, as the CDR3 cannot be located on it reliably, and the CDR3 follows TCRdb's listing. This chain joins TRBV19 and TRBJ2-7; the listed D gene, TRBD1, was not tested against the DNA. Germline CDR1 reads LNHDA; CDR2 reads SQIVND (reference sequence). The CDR3 is 10 amino acids in total, end residues counted. The CDR3 loop is CASSNPEGTG.

This clonotype was seen a handful of times. The chain's CDR3 is CASSFNREVVGELFF. The CDR3 nucleotides read TGTGCCAGCAGTTTTAACAGGGAGGTGGTCGGGGAGCTGTTTTTT. V is TRBV6-2 or TRBV6-3 and J is TRBJ2-2; the D gene could be TRBD1 or TRBD2 (6 bases each). Trimming stripped 4 bases from V and 7 bases from J, with 16 bases between. CDR1 and CDR2 (germline): MNHEY, SVGEGT. The CDR3 has 15 amino acids.

By proportion, this clonotype is medium-sized. The chain employs TRBV30 and TRBJ1-4; D is unclear. V was pared by 0 bases and J by 7 bases, with 12 bases between. There are 14 residues in the CDR3. Per germline, CDR1 GTSNPN and CDR2 SVGIG (reference sequence). The CDR3 protein is CAWSVAPKGEKLFF. The CDR3 region has the DNA TGTGCCTGGAGTGTTGCCCCGAAGGGTGAAAAACTGTTTTTT.

The gene calls are TRBV6-5 and TRBJ1-1, with D uncertain. The germline V gene encodes CDR1 MNHEY and CDR2 SVGAGI. V lost 3 bases and J 6 bases, leaving 5 bases between the germline ends. The CDR3 has 11 amino acids. As DNA, the CDR3 is TGTGCCAGCAGTTATGGTCCTGAAGCTTTCTTT. It encodes CASSYGPEAFF.

Only a few counts were recorded for this clonotype. The V gene is TRBV6-2 or TRBV6-3, the J gene TRBJ1-5; tentative D call: TRBD1 (5 bases). The V gene's germline CDR1 is MNHEY and CDR2 SVGEGT. The CDR3 runs 14 residues. V was cut by 6 bases and J by 5 bases, with 14 bases left in between. CDR3 sequence (DNA): TGTGCCAGCAGCCCGACAGTGGCAGATCAGCCCCAGCATTTT. Its protein product is CASSPTVADQPQHF.

This clonotype has a handful of counts. V is TRBV5-6 and J is TRBJ2-7; 8 positions match TRBD1. The V segment lost 2 bases and the J segment 6 bases; nucleotides outside the gene matches: 4. Per germline, CDR1 SGHDT and CDR2 YYEEEE. This CDR3 region has 13 residues. The CDR3 sequence: CASSFLDRGEQYF. The DNA of the CDR3 is TGTGCCAGCAGCTTCCTCGACAGGGGCGAGCAGTACTTC.

This chain links TRBV12-3 or TRBV12-4 with TRBJ1-2; D unresolved. This CDR3 contains 13 residues. V dropped 5 bases and J dropped 3 bases, with 10 bases sitting between them. The CDR3, as DNA: TGTGCCAGCAGTCCTCGGAGGGACTATGGCTACACCTTC. Its protein product is CASSPRRDYGYTF.

The J gene is TRBJ2-2, the V gene TRBV6-4; TRBD1 matches 8 bases. The CDR3 consists of 13 residues. Germline CDR1 MRHNA, CDR2 SNTAGT. The V and J ends lost 6 bases and 3 bases, in that order; junction bases with no gene match: 0. In DNA, the CDR3 is TGTGCCAGCAGGGACAGGGACACCGGGGAGCTGTTTTTT. Amino acids: CASRDRDTGELFF.

The rearrangement uses TRBV7-9 and TRBJ2-5, with a possible D match to TRBD2 (6 bases). Germline V gives CDR1 SEHNR, CDR2 FQNEAQ (reference sequence). Trimming shortened V by 4 bases and J by 7 bases, and 16 bases separated the two germline ends. The CDR3 runs 14 residues. CDR3 DNA: TGTGCCAGCAGCTCCGGACTACCCGAAGGGACCCAGTACTTC. This translates into CASSSGLPEGTQYF.

This clonotype was counted a few times. CDR3 loop: CASSLQQGVQEKLFF. The CDR3, as DNA: TGTGCCAGCTCTCTACAACAGGGGGTACAGGAAAAACTGTTTTTT. J is TRBJ1-4 and V is TRBV18, with 8 bases identical to TRBD1. The V gene's germline CDR1 is KGHSH and CDR2 LQKENI. The CDR3 has 15 amino acids. V gave up 6 bases and J gave up 8 bases; unmatched junction bases: 11.

This clonotype rates as medium-sized. The rearrangement uses TRBV29-1 and TRBJ2-5; 10 bases fit TRBD1. Germline CDR1 reads SQVTM; CDR2 reads ANQGSEA. V gave up 6 bases and J gave up 1 base; unmatched junction bases: 11. CDR3 size: 16 residues. The CDR3, as DNA: TGCAGCGTGGGCCTCGGACAGGGGGACACCCAAGAGACCCAGTACTTC. This encodes CSVGLGQGDTQETQYF. Drawing the rest from reference TRBV29-1 and TRBJ2-5, the complete variable domain is SAVISQKPSRDICQRGTSLTIQCQVDSQVTMMFWYRQQPGQSLTLIATANQGSEATYESGFVIDKFPISRPNLTFSTLTVSNMSPEDSSIYLCSVGLGQGDTQETQYFGPGTRLLVL.

The chain uses TRBV19 and TRBJ1-3, with D possibly being TRBD1 (6 bases). Trimming stripped 6 bases from V and 2 bases from J, with 11 bases between. The CDR3 is made up of 14 amino acids. Germline CDR1 reads LNHDA; CDR2 reads SQIVND (reference sequence). In DNA form, the CDR3 reads TGTGCCAGTAGCCAACAGGGAACTGGAAACACCATATATTTT. This gives the protein CASSQQGTGNTIYF.

Only a few counts were recorded for this clonotype. The DNA of the CDR3 is TGTGCCAGCAGCTCCAGACTAGCGGGGACCTCCTACAATGAGCAGTTCTTC. Amino acid sequence: CASSSRLAGTSYNEQFF. V usage is TRBV7-6 and J usage is TRBJ2-1; 11 bases are a match to TRBD2. Looked up from germline, CDR1 is SGHVS and CDR2 is FNYEAQ. Germline trimming cut 4 bases from V and 0 bases from J; bases unmatched to any gene: 5. This CDR3 is built from 17 residues.

V gene TRBV6-6 combines with J gene TRBJ2-3, with D unresolved. Germline values: CDR1 MNHNY, CDR2 SVGAGI (reference sequence). Trimming took 5 bases from V and 4 from J, leaving 13 bases between them. The CDR3 loop spans 14 amino acids. CDR3 sequence (DNA): TGTGCCAGCAGTATGCAAGGGCAGGCAGATACGCAGTATTTT. Protein: CASSMQGQADTQYF.

The chain joins TRBV6-2 or TRBV6-3 to TRBJ2-1; no clear D gene. V dropped 0 bases and J dropped 5 bases, with 2 bases sitting between them. CDR3 length: 12 residues. The germline gives CDR1 MNHEY, CDR2 SVGEGT. This chain's CDR3 is CASSYSDNEQFF. CDR3 nucleotides: TGTGCCAGCAGTTACTCGGACAATGAGCAGTTCTTC.

The rearrangement uses TRBV27 and TRBJ2-1; tentatively, D is TRBD1 or TRBD2 (6 bases each). The CDR3 runs to 16 residues. Trimming shortened V by 4 bases and J by 4 bases, and 17 bases separated the two germline ends. The germline gives CDR1 MNHEY, CDR2 SMNVEV (reference sequence). CDR3: CASSSGGPPGYNEQFF. CDR3 bases: TGTGCCAGCAGTTCTGGGGGGCCACCGGGGTACAATGAGCAGTTCTTC.

This clonotype was seen only a few times. This rearrangement joins TRBV19 to TRBJ2-1, with D maybe TRBD1 (5 bases). This CDR3 region has 13 residues. V lost 5 bases, J lost 9 bases, and 14 bases lay in between. The germline gives CDR1 LNHDA, CDR2 SQIVND (reference sequence). CDR3 sequence (DNA): TGTGCCAGTAGTCCCCAACAGGTTGGTGAGCAGTTCTTC. Protein product: CASSPQQVGEQFF.

The rearrangement uses TRBV19 and TRBJ2-3, with TRBD2 matching over 9 bases. Germline trimming cut 7 bases from V and 0 bases from J; bases unmatched to any gene: 2. This CDR3 spans 14 amino acids. Germline values: CDR1 LNHDA, CDR2 SQIVND (reference sequence). The CDR3 reads CASKLAGSTDTQYF. DNA for the CDR3: TGTGCCAGTAAACTAGCGGGTAGCACAGATACGCAGTATTTT.

In this sample, this clonotype turned up a few times. The CDR3 spells CASSPPGAREQYF. In nucleotides, the CDR3 is TGTGCCAGCAGCCCCCCAGGGGCCCGCGAGCAGTACTTC. V usage is TRBV6-5 and J usage is TRBJ2-7, with D possibly TRBD1 on 6 matching bases. CDR1 and CDR2 (germline): MNHEY, SVGAGI. V dropped 6 bases and J dropped 6 bases, with 15 bases sitting between them. The CDR3 runs to 13 residues.

This clonotype was recorded only once. The rearrangement joins TRBV6-6 to TRBJ2-1; 12 bases map to TRBD2. The V gene's germline CDR1 is MNHNY and CDR2 SVGAGI (reference sequence). There are 15 residues in the CDR3. CDR3 DNA: TGTACAAGCAGTTACTCGACTAGCGGGGGCAATGAGCAGTTCTTC. Translation: CTSSYSTSGGNEQFF.

V is TRBV7-9 and J is TRBJ2-2; D possibly uses TRBD1 or TRBD2 (6 bases each). The CDR3 has 14 residues. Germline assignment: CDR1 SEHNR and CDR2 FQNEAQ (reference sequence). V lost 6 bases and J 4 bases, leaving 12 bases between the germline ends. The CDR3 sequence: CASSDGGSTGELFF. Written as DNA, the CDR3 is TGTGCCAGCAGTGACGGGGGCTCCACCGGGGAGCTGTTTTTT.

This sequence joins TRBV6-2 or TRBV6-3 and TRBJ1-1; TRBD1 matches at 9 bases. This CDR3 is 14 amino acids long. V lost 6 bases, J lost 9 bases, and 11 bases stayed unmatched. CDR1 is MNHEY, CDR2 SVGEGT, per germline. In nucleotides, the CDR3 is TGTGCCAGCAGATTCGAAACAGGGGGCGCGCAAGCTTTCTTT. Translated: CASRFETGGAQAFF.

This clonotype occurred a few times. The genes are TRBV7-2 and TRBJ2-7, with 7 bases lining up with TRBD2. From germline, CDR1 is SGHTA and CDR2 FQGNSA. This CDR3 spans 15 amino acids. With V trimmed by 0 bases and J by 6 bases, 8 bases remained unmatched. Here the CDR3 DNA reads TGTGCCAGCAGCTTAGCCGGGCGGGGGTGGGCCGAGCAGTACTTC. This gives the protein CASSLAGRGWAEQYF.

This chain connects TRBV18 to TRBJ1-4, with D tentatively TRBD1 (5 bases). With 2 bases removed from V and 0 bases from J, the gap between germline ends came to 7 bases. The CDR3 totals 15 residues. Germline V gene data show CDR1 as KGHSH and CDR2 as LQKENI. The DNA of the CDR3 is TGTGCCAGCTCACCATCGGGGGCAACTAATGAAAAACTGTTTTTT. It yields the protein CASSPSGATNEKLFF.